This T cell receptor beta chain was documented in a study of cytomegalovirus exposure and HLA in healthy donors. General study findings and limits: Several of the most significant clusters appeared linked to common viral pathogens, based on a later analysis. From TCR beta sequences, most subjects' HLA-A and HLA-B alleles were reportedly predicted accurately. The study dropped some indistinguishable V segments, TRBV6-2 and TRBV6-3 among them.

This CDR3 contains 13 residues. Germline V gene data show CDR1 as MDHEN and CDR2 as SYDVKM. V lost 3 bases and J lost 10, with 15 bases in between. Vbeta (60) and Jbeta (13) primers were used in the PCR. The assay was immunoSEQ multiplex PCR, and TCRdb's table has in-frame clones only and misses some. Of roughly 44,000 clones detected, 81% appear once; the ten largest clones hold 2.7%. Notes on this clone: Its specificity is not known.

Sequencing was performed on PBMCs. This clonotype was obtained from a man aged 50 to 59 in good health and CMV-seronegative. The chain links TRBV28 to TRBJ1-2; D possibly corresponds to TRBD1 (6 bases). The CDR3 protein is CASSFSTGRVYTF. The DNA of the CDR3 is TGTGCCAGCAGTTTTTCCACAGGGCGGGTCTACACCTTC.